This entry lists 27 T cell receptor beta chains sequenced from one sample in a study of cytomegalovirus exposure and HLA in healthy donors. PCR employed 60 Vbeta and 13 Jbeta primers. Some clones are missing from TCRdb's copy, which holds only in-frame ones; the method was immunoSEQ multiplex PCR. The sample lists about 280,000 clones, around nine tenths occurring once. Input material: PBMCs. All receptors come from a woman younger than 30 in good health and CMV-seronegative.

This clone occurred a few times. This chain connects TRBV7-8 to TRBJ1-4; D unresolved. Germline lookup yields CDR1 SGHVS and CDR2 FQNEAQ. The CDR3 has 16 residues. V was cut by 2 bases and J by 5 bases, with 15 bases left in between. The CDR3 sequence is CASSLNPGMGNEKLFF. The DNA of the CDR3 is TGTGCCAGCAGCTTAAACCCCGGGATGGGAAATGAAAAACTGTTTTTT.

The chain has TRBV11-2 and TRBJ2-3, with TRBD2 identical over 12 bases. Losses at the gene ends were 5 bases for V and 3 bases for J; bases not matched to a gene: 9. The CDR3 has 17 residues. CDR1 SGHAT and CDR2 FQNNGV come from the germline V gene. DNA for the CDR3: TGTGCCAGCAGCGGGTATGACGGACTAGCGGGGACAGATACGCAGTATTTT. Its protein product is CASSGYDGLAGTDTQYF.

As for this clone: Germline and junction disagree at one end, which may indicate a read error. Distinct nucleotide sequences in the sample also encode this CDR3. The chain combines TRBV18 with TRBJ1-1; 9 bases align to TRBD1. The CDR3 is made up of 14 amino acids. Germline CDR1 is KGHSH and CDR2 is LQKENI. For the CDR3, the DNA is TGTGCCAGCTCGCCACAGGGGGCTGACACTGAAGCTTTCTTT. This gives the protein CASSPQGADTEAFF.

The CDR3 sequence is CASSLVGQGVSGANVLTF. CDR3 sequence (DNA): TGCGCCAGCAGCTTGGTTGGACAGGGCGTCTCTGGGGCCAACGTCCTGACTTTC. The rearrangement uses TRBV5-1 and TRBJ2-6, with 8 bases aligning to TRBD1. The ends lost 0 bases at V and 0 bases at J; junction bases unmatched: 5. There are 18 residues in the CDR3. The germline gives CDR1 SGHRS, CDR2 YFSETQ.

The chain uses TRBV29-1 and TRBJ2-1, with D perhaps TRBD1 (6 bases). V was cut by 8 bases and J by 2 bases, with 19 bases left in between. The V gene's germline CDR1 is SQVTM and CDR2 ANQGSEA. The CDR3 sequence is 15 residues long. The CDR3 spells CSTTVGAYTYNEQFF. The CDR3 DNA follows: TGCAGCACAACAGTGGGGGCCTACACCTACAATGAGCAGTTCTTC.

This sequence joins TRBV7-2 and TRBJ2-1; D might be TRBD1 (6 bases). Trimming cost V 1 base and J 6 bases, with 13 bases left between them. This CDR3 comprises 15 residues. CDR1 and CDR2 (germline): SGHTA, FQGNSA. CDR3 in DNA: TGTGCCAGCAGCTTAGTGGCAGGGGTTGGCAATGAGCAGTTCTTC. It encodes CASSLVAGVGNEQFF.

J is TRBJ1-2 and V is TRBV10-3, with TRBD1 as a possible D gene (5 bases). Germline CDR1 reads ENHRY; CDR2 reads SYGVKD. This CDR3 has 13 residues. V lost 7 bases and J 4 bases, leaving 13 bases between the germline ends. For the CDR3, the DNA is TGTGCCATCAAAGGAGGGGCCGGCTATGGCTACACCTTC. The encoded protein is CAIKGGAGYGYTF.

The chain is built from TRBV5-1 and TRBJ1-1; TRBD1 agrees at 8 bases. The CDR3 runs 17 residues. CDR1 and CDR2 from the germline V gene are SGHRS and YFSETQ. The junction had 21 bases not matched to a gene; V was cut back by 3 bases and J by 11 bases. CDR3 DNA sequence: TGCGCCAGCAGCTCTACCCCTATCGACCGGGACAGGAGTGGGGCTTTCTTT. This translates into CASSSTPIDRDRSGAFF.

V is TRBV5-1 and J is TRBJ1-1; a weak D match, TRBD1 (5 bases). This CDR3 region has 12 residues. The germline gives CDR1 SGHRS, CDR2 YFSETQ. The ends were cut back, 3 bases at V and 7 bases at J, with 10 bases in the middle. CDR3 DNA sequence: TGCGCCAGCAGCTGGGGGGGAAATGAAGCTTTCTTT. It is translated as CASSWGGNEAFF.

The chain uses TRBV29-1 and TRBJ1-2; D not certain. Germline V gives CDR1 SQVTM, CDR2 ANQGSEA. V lost 4 bases to trimming and J lost 1 base, with 7 bases between them. The CDR3 runs 12 residues. DNA of the CDR3: TGCAGCGTTGTCGCGGATAACTATGGCTACACCTTC. Translated: CSVVADNYGYTF.

This clone was observed once. V and J are TRBV7-9 and TRBJ1-6, with 7 bases fitting TRBD1. CDR1 is SEHNR, CDR2 FQNEAQ, per germline (reference sequence). This CDR3 has 17 residues. J gave up 10 bases and V 5 bases, and 17 bases lay outside the gene matches. CDR3 in amino acids: CASSPKNILTGKSPLHF. In DNA, the CDR3 is TGTGCCAGCAGCCCTAAAAACATCCTGACAGGGAAATCACCCCTCCACTTT.

The chain employs TRBV19 and TRBJ1-2; tentatively, D is TRBD1 (6 bases). Deletions cut 5 bases from V and 5 bases from J, with 18 bases between. CDR1 and CDR2 (germline): LNHDA, SQIVND (reference sequence). The CDR3 is 15 residues long. The CDR3, as DNA: TGTGCCAGTAGTTCCCGACAGGAGCGAGGGTATGGCTACACCTTC. Its translation is CASSSRQERGYGYTF.

The chain combines TRBV2 with TRBJ1-4; the match to TRBD1 covers 8 bases. Germline-derived CDR1 and CDR2 are SNHLY and FYNNEI. V lost 8 bases, J lost 2 bases, and 4 bases stayed unmatched. CDR3 length equals 14 residues. This chain's CDR3 is CASSYRGTNEKLFF. The CDR3 nucleotides are TGTGCCAGCTCCTACAGGGGGACTAATGAAAAACTGTTTTTT.

V usage is TRBV7-9 and J usage is TRBJ2-7, with a tentative D call TRBD2 (6 bases). Germline CDR1 is SEHNR and CDR2 is FQNEAQ (reference sequence). The CDR3 contains 14 residues. The CDR3 reads CSTTKAGYTYEQYF. Written as DNA, the CDR3 is TGTTCCACCACGAAGGCGGGGTACACCTACGAGCAGTACTTC.

J is TRBJ1-2 and V is TRBV2; perhaps TRBD1 as D (5 bases). The germline V gene encodes CDR1 SNHLY and CDR2 FYNNEI. The CDR3 is 15 residues long. V lost 2 bases, J lost 7 bases, and 17 bases lay in between. The CDR3 region is CASSESPTVLGGYTF. Here the CDR3 DNA reads TGTGCCAGCAGTGAATCCCCGACAGTCTTGGGTGGCTACACCTTC.

The rearrangement joins TRBV27 to TRBJ1-2; 10 bases are shared with TRBD1. The CDR3 spans 17 residues. Germline CDR1 reads MNHEY; CDR2 reads SMNVEV (reference sequence). V lost 2 bases and J lost 4; bases outside the gene matches: 10. The CDR3 DNA sequence: TGTGCCAGCAGTTTAATCGGGACAGGGGACTTCGGCTATGGCTACACCTTC. Amino acid sequence: CASSLIGTGDFGYGYTF.

V and J are TRBV10-3 and TRBJ2-3; the match to TRBD2 covers 11 bases. This CDR3 contains 18 residues. Germline V CDR1 and CDR2: ENHRY, SYGVKD. V shed 2 bases and J 3 bases; nucleotides not matched to a gene: 10. CDR3 loop: CAISEVVSGGAGTDTQYF. CDR3 sequence (DNA): TGTGCCATCAGTGAGGTCGTTAGCGGGGGGGCAGGAACAGATACGCAGTATTTT.

The chain joins TRBV11-2 to TRBJ2-1; TRBD2 matches at 7 bases. There are 13 residues in the CDR3. V was pared by 6 bases and J by 12 bases, with 11 bases of the junction left unmatched. The germline V gene encodes CDR1 SGHAT and CDR2 FQNNGV. CDR3 sequence reads: CASRAGLVPMQFF. For the CDR3, the DNA is TGTGCCAGCAGAGCGGGACTGGTCCCCATGCAGTTCTTC. Complete variable domain (other parts from reference TRBV11-2 and TRBJ2-1): EAGVAQSPRYKIIEKRQSVAFWCNPISGHATLYWYQQILGQGPKLLIQFQNNGVVDDSQLPKDRFSAERLKGVDSTLKIQPAKLEDSAVYLCASRAGLVPMQFFGPGTRLTVL.

The chain joins TRBV5-4 to TRBJ2-7; 14 bases are shared with TRBD2. The CDR3 sequence is 17 residues long. V shed 2 bases, J shed 10 bases, and the junction held 14 bases outside the gene matches. CDR1 is SGHNT and CDR2 is YYREEE in the germline V gene (reference sequence). The CDR3 region has the DNA TGTGCCAGCAGCTTTGGTATCCCGATGACTAGCGGGGGGGCACAGTACTTC. This encodes CASSFGIPMTSGGAQYF.

This sequence joins TRBV6-5 and TRBJ2-7; 10 bases agree with TRBD1. Per the germline V gene, CDR1 is MNHEY and CDR2 is SVGAGI. Trimming removed 6 bases from V and 2 bases from J; junction bases left unmatched: 4. The CDR3 covers 14 residues. The CDR3 loop is CASRGDRGTYEQYF. The DNA of the CDR3 is TGTGCCAGCAGGGGGGACAGGGGTACCTACGAGCAGTACTTC.

The chain uses TRBV5-1 and TRBJ1-1; D may be TRBD1 (6 bases). CDR3 length: 16 residues. The germline V gene has CDR1 SGHRS and CDR2 YFSETQ. V lost 10 bases, J lost 3 bases, and 25 bases lay in between. CDR3 residues: CAGYYTAGGWYTEAFF. As DNA, the CDR3 is TGCGCCGGCTACTACACGGCGGGGGGCTGGTACACTGAAGCTTTCTTT.

On this clone itself: At one end, the junction sequence differs from germline, possibly due to a read error. The chain joins TRBV7-9 to TRBJ1-1; 7 bases map to TRBD1. CDR3 size: 14 residues. Germline CDR1 and CDR2: SEHNR and FQNEAQ (reference sequence). CDR3 residues: CSSSLATGFPEAFF. CDR3 bases: TGTTCCAGCAGCTTAGCGACAGGGTTCCCTGAAGCTTTCTTT.

The CDR3 DNA reads as TGTGCCAGCAGCTTGATGGGACAGGGTTTGGGGACCGGGGAGCTGTTTTTT. This sequence encodes CASSLMGQGLGTGELFF. The chain joins TRBV5-6 to TRBJ2-2, with 9 bases fitting TRBD1. The trim removed 1 base at V and 5 bases at J, leaving 9 bases unmatched. CDR3 length: 17 residues. CDR1 is SGHDT, CDR2 YYEEEE, per germline.

J is TRBJ1-5 and V is TRBV7-5. TRBV7-5 is flagged as a pseudogene. This CDR3 contains 15 residues. CDR3 amino acids: CSRSLALGGCQPQHF. The CDR3 DNA reads TGTTCCAGAAGCTTAGCGCTCGGAGGGTGTCAGCCCCAGCATTTT.

The chain couples TRBV27 to TRBJ2-5; D uncertain. Germline lookup yields CDR1 MNHEY and CDR2 SMNVEV (reference sequence). Trimming removed 3 bases from V and 2 bases from J, with 7 bases in between. The CDR3 is made up of 13 amino acids. The CDR3 nucleotides are TGTGCCAGCAGTTTCAACAAGCAAGAGACCCAGTACTTC. Protein sequence: CASSFNKQETQYF.

The chain combines TRBV7-9 with TRBJ1-4, with D perhaps matching TRBD1 (6 bases). Germline CDR1 and CDR2: SEHNR and FQNEAQ (reference sequence). The CDR3 contains 18 residues. V was cut by 3 bases and J by 0 bases, with 17 bases left in between. CDR3 coding DNA: TGTGCCAGCAGCTTCTTGGCAGGGGATTATCCAACTAATGAAAAACTGTTTTTT. This gives the protein CASSFLAGDYPTNEKLFF. Full variable domain (remainder filled in from reference TRBV7-9 and TRBJ1-4): DTGVSQNPRHKITKRGQNVTFRCDPISEHNRLYWYRQTLGQGPEFLTYFQNEAQLEKSRLLSDRFSAERPKGSFSTLEIQRTEQGDSAMYLCASSFLAGDYPTNEKLFFGSGTQLSVL.

As concerns this clone: At one boundary the junction diverges from the germline segment, which might be a read error. This rearrangement joins TRBV7-9 to TRBJ1-1; tentative D call: TRBD1 (5 bases). Looked up from germline, CDR1 is SEHNR and CDR2 is FQNEAQ (reference sequence). The CDR3 runs to 12 residues. The CDR3 is CSSSSQGQLAFF. The CDR3 DNA reads TGTTCCAGCAGCTCCCAAGGACAACTGGCTTTCTTT. The variable domain in full, completed from reference TRBV7-9 and TRBJ1-1, reads DTGVSQNPRHKITKRGQNVTFRCDPISEHNRLYWYRQTLGQGPEFLTYFQNEAQLEKSRLLSDRFSAERPKGSFSTLEIQRTEQGDSAMYLCSSSSQGQLAFFGQGTRLTVV.